Below are 30 T cell receptor beta chains sequenced from a single sample in a study of blood T cell repertoires in COVID-19. Libraries were prepared by immunoSEQ multiplex PCR; TCRdb keeps only in-frame clonotypes and omits some of them. The sample records fewer than 300,000 clones, around 85% being singletons. Sequencing input: peripheral blood. The source is a woman aged 25 to 39 with COVID-19, enrolled during active disease.

The chain uses TRBV2 and TRBJ1-5; the D is unclear. The V and J ends lost 4 bases and 7 bases respectively, with 17 bases between them. This CDR3 comprises 15 residues. Germline V lookup: CDR1 SNHLY, CDR2 FYNNEI. This chain's CDR3 is CASSVSEAARQPQHF. The CDR3 DNA is TGTGCCAGCAGTGTATCCGAGGCCGCTCGACAGCCCCAGCATTTT.

This chain joins TRBV15 and TRBJ2-5; TRBD2 matches 7 bases. The CDR3 is 15 amino acids. After removal of 2 bases from V and 9 bases from J, the junction contained 12 bases not matched to a gene. Germline V gene sequence: CDR1 LNHNV, CDR2 YYDKDF (reference sequence). The CDR3: CATSRPTSRRSAQYF. The CDR3 DNA sequence: TGTGCCACCAGCAGACCGACTAGCCGGCGGTCGGCCCAGTACTTC.

The chain has TRBV4-1 and TRBJ1-1; no clear D gene. Germline CDR1 reads MGHRA; CDR2 reads YSYEKL. V gave up 1 base and J gave up 1 base, with 10 bases separating them. The CDR3 totals 15 residues. CDR3 sequence (DNA): TGCGCCAGCAGCCAAGGGGCAGAGACGAACACTGAAGCTTTCTTT. Protein sequence: CASSQGAETNTEAFF.

The chain links TRBV28 to TRBJ1-2; D is ambiguous. Germline assignment: CDR1 MDHEN and CDR2 SYDVKM. The CDR3 length is 14 residues. V was trimmed by 2 bases and J by 8 bases, leaving 15 bases between them. The chain's CDR3 is CASSLEGGGRGYTF. CDR3 DNA sequence: TGTGCCAGCAGTTTAGAGGGCGGAGGTCGAGGCTACACCTTC.

This clone was recorded a few times. The chain links TRBV6-4 to TRBJ2-2; D perhaps matches TRBD1 (5 bases). The V gene lost 6 bases and the J gene lost 0 bases, with 11 bases spanning the gap. The CDR3 loop spans 15 amino acids. Germline V CDR1 and CDR2: MRHNA, SNTAGT. The CDR3: CASRRQNTNTGELFF. CDR3 sequence (DNA): TGTGCCAGCAGACGACAGAATACGAACACCGGGGAGCTGTTTTTT.

V and J are TRBV6-1 and TRBJ2-2; 9 nucleotides agree with TRBD2. This CDR3 contains 17 residues. Unmatched junction bases numbered 12, after V lost 0 bases and J lost 10 bases. CDR1 is MNHNS and CDR2 is SASEGT in the germline V gene. CDR3 sequence reads: CASSEARGGARLVELFF. In DNA, the CDR3 is TGTGCCAGCAGTGAAGCGCGGGGGGGGGCCCGCCTTGTGGAGCTGTTTTTT.

CDR3: CASSQVKGQGPSTDTQYF. CDR3 in DNA: TGTGCCAGCAGCCAAGTTAAGGGACAGGGGCCTAGCACAGATACGCAGTATTTT. The chain is built from TRBV14 and TRBJ2-3, with 10 bases that match TRBD1. The V segment lost 1 base and the J segment 0 bases; nucleotides outside the gene matches: 7. The V gene's germline CDR1 is SGHDN and CDR2 FVKESK. The length of the CDR3 is 18 residues. Complete variable domain (other parts from reference TRBV14 and TRBJ2-3): EAGVTQFPSHSVIEKGQTVTLRCDPISGHDNLYWYRRVMGKEIKFLLHFVKESKQDESGMPNNRFLAERTGGTYSTLKVQPAELEDSGVYFCASSQVKGQGPSTDTQYFGPGTRLTVL.

There are a few counts of this clone. The rearrangement uses TRBV6-1 and TRBJ1-6; possible D gene TRBD1, 6 bases. The CDR3 contains 12 residues. Germline V gene sequence: CDR1 MNHNS, CDR2 SASEGT. With 2 bases removed from V and 19 bases from J, the gap between germline ends came to 15 bases. Here the CDR3 DNA reads TGTGCCAGCAGTGAACAGGCAGGGGCTCGGCACTTT. Protein product: CASSEQAGARHF.

The gene calls are TRBV5-1 and TRBJ2-1; D might be TRBD1 (5 bases). Germline CDR1 reads SGHRS; CDR2 reads YFSETQ. V gave up 0 bases and J gave up 0 bases, with 13 bases separating them. CDR3 length: 17 amino acids. CDR3 DNA sequence: TGCGCCAGCAGCTTGGTGTCAGGGCCGGGCTCCTACAATGAGCAGTTCTTC. Amino acid sequence: CASSLVSGPGSYNEQFF.

This sequence joins TRBV4-1 and TRBJ2-7; 7 bases line up with TRBD1. This CDR3 region has 16 residues. V lost 4 bases and J lost 3; bases outside the gene matches: 12. The germline V gene has CDR1 MGHRA and CDR2 YSYEKL. The CDR3 DNA sequence: TGCGCCAGCAGCCGAACAACGGGACAGAGCCTCTACGAGCAGTACTTC. Translated, it gives CASSRTTGQSLYEQYF.

The rearrangement links TRBV27 to TRBJ1-5, with 7 bases aligning to TRBD1. Germline assignment: CDR1 MNHEY and CDR2 SMNVEV (reference sequence). This CDR3 has 15 residues. Trimming cost V 2 bases and J 7 bases; bases outside gene matches: 8. CDR3 loop: CASSLRGGAGQPQHF. The CDR3 DNA reads as TGTGCCAGCAGTTTACGAGGGGGCGCGGGACAGCCCCAGCATTTT.

The CDR3 DNA reads TGTGCCAGCAGCCCAACAGGGCCAGAGACCCAGTACTTC. Encoded protein: CASSPTGPETQYF. The V gene is TRBV25-1, the J gene TRBJ2-5; D is possibly TRBD1 (6 bases). The V end lost 6 bases, the J end lost 4 bases, and 12 bases lay between the germline ends. The CDR3 is made up of 13 amino acids. In germline, CDR1 is MGHDK, CDR2 SYGVNS. The entire variable domain, with the rest obtained from reference TRBV25-1 and TRBJ2-5, is as follows: EADIYQTPRYLVIGTGKKITLECSQTMGHDKMYWYQQDPGMELHLIHYSYGVNSTEKGDLSSESTVSRIRTEHFPLTLESARPSHTSQYLCASSPTGPETQYFGPGTRLLVL.

The chain has TRBV29-1 and TRBJ2-5; 9 bases map to TRBD1. From germline, CDR1 is SQVTM and CDR2 ANQGSEA. The CDR3 is made up of 13 amino acids. With V trimmed by 2 bases and J by 9 bases, 7 bases remained unmatched. Here the CDR3 reads CSVESGTGQSQYF. Written as DNA, the CDR3 is TGCAGCGTTGAAAGCGGGACAGGGCAGTCCCAGTACTTC.

This clone was recorded a few times. The rearrangement joins TRBV6-5 to TRBJ1-6, with TRBD1 matching 8 bases. Germline values: CDR1 MNHEY, CDR2 SVGAGI. The CDR3 extends over 14 amino acids. V trimming: 8 bases; J trimming: 9 bases; junction bases outside the gene matches: 9. As DNA, the CDR3 is TGTGCCAGCTCGGCGGTGACAGGGGTTTCACCCCTCCACTTT. This codes for CASSAVTGVSPLHF.

This chain links TRBV19 with TRBJ2-5; D ambiguous. The V end was cut by 1 base, the J end by 5 bases, with 8 bases between. The CDR3 consists of 13 residues. Germline V gene lookup returns CDR1 LNHDA and CDR2 SQIVND (reference sequence). The CDR3 region has the DNA TGTGCCAGTAGTATAGGAGTGAGGGAGACCCAGTACTTC. It encodes CASSIGVRETQYF.

This chain connects TRBV12-5 to TRBJ2-7; TRBD1 matches 9 bases. There are 15 residues in the CDR3. Germline trimming cut 1 base from V and 1 base from J; bases unmatched to any gene: 2. Germline lookup yields CDR1 LGHNT and CDR2 FRNRAP. CDR3 loop: CASGLGGTGSYEQYF. The CDR3 nucleotides read TGTGCTAGTGGTTTGGGAGGGACAGGGTCCTACGAGCAGTACTTC.

This chain uses TRBV12-5 with TRBJ1-5, with D possibly TRBD1 on 5 matching bases. Germline loops: CDR1 LGHNT, CDR2 FRNRAP. There are 16 residues in the CDR3. Trimming took 2 bases from V and 0 from J, leaving 11 bases between them. In DNA form, the CDR3 reads TGTGCTAGTGGTTTGTTTACAGGCAGTAGCAATCAGCCCCAGCATTTT. Protein: CASGLFTGSSNQPQHF.

This sequence joins TRBV19 and TRBJ2-7; maybe TRBD2 (5 bases). CDR3 length: 13 residues. V was shortened by 10 bases and J by 0 bases, with 13 bases between the two germline ends. The germline V gene has CDR1 LNHDA and CDR2 SQIVND (reference sequence). This CDR3 reads CATYGIDSYEQYF. The CDR3 nucleotides are TGTGCCACGTACGGGATAGACTCCTACGAGCAGTACTTC.

This sequence joins TRBV13 and TRBJ2-7; perhaps TRBD1 as D (5 bases). V was pared by 11 bases and J by 3 bases, with 17 bases between. Germline loops: CDR1 PRHDT, CDR2 FYEKMQ (reference sequence). The CDR3 consists of 13 residues. In DNA, the CDR3 is TGTGCCTCCGCTCAAGGGGCAAACTACGAGCAGTACTTC. This sequence encodes CASAQGANYEQYF.

This clone came up a few times. The chain carries TRBV7-9 and TRBJ1-2, with D possibly matching TRBD1 (6 bases). Germline loops: CDR1 SEHNR, CDR2 FQNEAQ (reference sequence). Deletions cut 11 bases from V and 1 base from J, with 17 bases between. The CDR3 sequence is 14 residues long. The CDR3 DNA reads TGTGCCGGCGGGGGCCGGGACCATAACTATGGCTACACCTTC. It codes for CAGGGRDHNYGYTF.

This clone has just a few counts. The V call is TRBV6-6, the J call TRBJ2-6; no clear D gene. The ends were cut back, 2 bases at V and 1 base at J, with 6 bases in the middle. This CDR3 spans 15 amino acids. The germline V gene encodes CDR1 MNHNY and CDR2 SVGAGI (reference sequence). The CDR3 DNA is TGTGCCAGCAGTTACGAGTCTTCTGGGGCCAACGTCCTGACTTTC. It codes for CASSYESSGANVLTF.

This chain links TRBV7-8 with TRBJ2-5; 8 nucleotides agree with TRBD1. CDR1 and CDR2 (germline): SGHVS, FQNEAQ. This CDR3 is built from 15 residues. V shed 7 bases and J 5 bases; nucleotides not matched to a gene: 12. CDR3 in DNA: TGTGCCAGCACCCCAAGAAGGGACAGGTCGGAGACCCAGTACTTC. This translates into CASTPRRDRSETQYF.

This clone has just a few counts. The rearrangement links TRBV5-1 to TRBJ2-7, with D possibly matching TRBD2 (7 bases). V was clipped by 5 bases and J by 5 bases, with 14 bases between them. Germline V lookup: CDR1 SGHRS, CDR2 YFSETQ. The CDR3 sequence is 13 residues long. CDR3 bases: TGCGCCAGCAGGGGGGGGCCGGGGGACGAGCAGTACTTC. Its protein is CASRGGPGDEQYF.

The chain employs TRBV2 and TRBJ2-7; 13 bases map to TRBD2. CDR1 is SNHLY and CDR2 is FYNNEI in the germline V gene. The trim removed 6 bases at V and 4 bases at J, leaving 9 bases unmatched. The CDR3 loop spans 16 amino acids. The CDR3 is CASRARLAGGRYEQYF. CDR3 DNA: TGTGCCAGCAGGGCTCGACTAGCGGGGGGCAGGTACGAGCAGTACTTC.

The chain carries TRBV21-1 and TRBJ1-3; the listed D gene, TRBD1, was not tested against the DNA. TRBV21-1 is labeled a pseudogene. The CDR3 totals 17 residues. The CDR3 DNA reads as TGTGCCAGCAGCAAAGCGCGGAGCAGGGGATTTGGAAACACCATATATTTT. Protein sequence: CASSKARSRGFGNTIYF.

The gene calls are TRBV7-8 and TRBJ2-5; TRBD2 matches 9 bases. Germline CDR1 and CDR2: SGHVS and FQNEAQ. The CDR3 is made up of 15 amino acids. The junction had 5 bases not matched to a gene; V was cut back by 2 bases and J by 4 bases. CDR3 residues: CASSLLAGFAETQYF. The CDR3 DNA follows: TGTGCCAGCAGCTTACTAGCGGGGTTTGCAGAGACCCAGTACTTC.

This rearrangement joins TRBV5-1 to TRBJ2-2; TRBD2 might be the D (6 bases). CDR3 length equals 16 residues. The V and J ends lost 0 bases and 1 base respectively, with 10 bases between them. The germline V gene encodes CDR1 SGHRS and CDR2 YFSETQ. As DNA, the CDR3 is TGCGCCAGCAGCTTGGGAGGAGCGGGGAACACCGGGGAGCTGTTTTTT. As protein: CASSLGGAGNTGELFF.

The sample holds a few counts of this clone. V is TRBV11-2 and J is TRBJ1-2; a weak D match, TRBD1 (5 bases). Trimming stripped 4 bases from V and 7 bases from J, with 10 bases between. The CDR3 has 12 amino acids. CDR1 and CDR2 (germline): SGHAT, FQNNGV. The CDR3 spells CASSSRVGGYTF. The DNA of the CDR3 is TGTGCCAGCAGCTCCAGGGTTGGTGGCTACACCTTC.

CDR3 region: CASTRDNYGYTF. The CDR3 DNA follows: TGTGCCAGCACCAGGGATAACTATGGCTACACCTTC. This sequence joins TRBV6-5 and TRBJ1-2, with a weak D call TRBD1 (5 bases). The germline V gene has CDR1 MNHEY and CDR2 SVGAGI. The CDR3 runs 12 residues. The germline V and J ends were trimmed by 7 bases and 1 base, with 7 bases remaining between them.

This clone showed up just once. V and J are TRBV19 and TRBJ2-1; 12 nucleotides align to TRBD2. Germline loops: CDR1 LNHDA, CDR2 SQIVND (reference sequence). CDR3 length: 14 residues. Trimming cost V 5 bases and J 9 bases; bases outside gene matches: 5. The CDR3 protein is CASSLAGGPVEQFF. CDR3 coding DNA: TGTGCCAGTAGTCTAGCGGGGGGGCCGGTTGAGCAGTTCTTC.